The T cell receptor (beta chain) under discussion was sequenced for a study of T cell repertoires and HLA-DP antigens. On the study more broadly: DNA input averaged approximately 220 ng in sorted CD137+CD4+ and roughly 1,100 ng in pre-culture CD4+.

As regards this clone: What it binds is not known.

Each pre-culture CD4+ sample aimed for fewer than 250,000 T cell genomes at deep resolution. Assay: immunoSEQ multiplex PCR; the TCRdb copy retains only in-frame clones and omits some. The sample includes about 73,000 clones, roughly 78% of them seen just once. The CDR3 consists of 15 residues. The germline gives CDR1 MNHEY, CDR2 SVGAGI. J gave up 0 bases and V 4 bases, and 5 bases lay outside the gene matches. The chain combines TRBV6-5 with TRBJ1-2; 7 bases are shared with TRBD1. The source material was CD4+ T cells from PBMCs. This clonotype originated in a man in his 60s in good health and CMV-seronegative. The CDR3 coding sequence is TGTGCCAGCAGTTTCACAGGGGCCTCTAACTATGGCTACACCTTC. Translated, it gives CASSFTGASNYGYTF.